This TCR beta chain is from a study of identical twins. Findings and caveats of the study: Partial confounding of zero-insertion analyses by invariant MAIT and iNKT cells was possible. Cord blood beta clonotypes that were abundant carried fewer insertions, and memory repertoires showed no such trend.

TCRdb re-called the 5' RACE reads through MiXCR, storing one row per CDR3 protein. In the table there are 750,000 to 950,000 distinct CDR3 sequences, around 12% of which are singletons. As concerns this clonotype: As yet, its antigen is unknown.

These data also formed part of another study, on yellow fever vaccine responses in identical twins.

The material sequenced was PBMCs. The receptor's source is a woman aged 18-29 years in good health.

CDR3 sequence: CATSRGLQGAKNIQYF. The CDR3 DNA is TGTGCCACCAGCAGAGGCCTACAGGGAGCCAAAAACATTCAGTACTTC. V gene TRBV15 combines with J gene TRBJ2-4, with D perhaps TRBD1 (6 bases). V lost 1 base, J lost 0 bases, and 10 bases lay in between. CDR1 is LNHNV, CDR2 YYDKDF, per germline (reference sequence). This CDR3 has 16 amino acids.